This is a list of T cell receptor beta chains from one sample in a study of regulatory T cells in long-lasting Graves disease. TCRdb called the multiplex PCR reads again in MiXCR, with one record for every CDR3 protein. The sample carries hundreds of thousands of distinct CDR3 sequences, 15% to 20% recorded once. The same data also contributed to another study, on T cells in Graves' hyperthyroidism and ophthalmopathy.

The material was peripheral blood mononuclear cells (PBMCs), obtained at new diagnosis, from a patient treated with antithyroid drugs. The origin of the receptors is a woman aged 30 to 39 with Graves disease. CDR3s include the opening cysteine and the closing phenylalanine or tryptophan. A D gene is named only where the DNA matches it firmly. A clone size is listed for some rows: how often the clone was seen (once, few, many), or a class if it is expanded.

CDR3 length	clone size	V gene	D gene	J gene	CDR3 protein	CDR3 DNA
14	few	TRBV6-2/TRBV6-3	NA	TRBJ1-5	CASSYDGTFQPQHF	TGTGCCAGCAGTTACGACGGGACATTTCAGCCCCAGCATTTT
14	many	TRBV30	NA	TRBJ2-7	CAWSVLGPSYEQYF	TGTGCCTGGAGTGTACTAGGGCCCTCCTACGAGCAGTACTTC
15	NA	TRBV20-1	NA	TRBJ2-1	CSAGGLKNSYNEQFF	TGCAGTGCTGGAGGGCTTAAGAACTCCTACAATGAGCAGTTCTTC
15	many	TRBV2	NA	TRBJ1-6	CASSETEEINSPLHF	TGTGCCAGCAGTGAAACGGAGGAAATTAATTCACCCCTCCACTTT
15	many	TRBV7-9	TRBD1	TRBJ1-6	CASSLDRVYNSPLHF	TGTGCCAGCAGTTTGGACAGGGTCTATAATTCACCCCTCCACTTT
14	NA	TRBV7-6	TRBD2	TRBJ2-5	CASSTVASGETQYF	TGTGCCAGCAGCACAGTGGCTAGCGGGGAGACCCAGTACTTC
13	NA	TRBV20-1	NA	TRBJ2-1	CSARDPVYNEQFF	TGCAGTGCTAGAGATCCGGTCTACAATGAGCAGTTCTTC
18	NA	TRBV14	NA	TRBJ2-3	CASSQDLTAFALPDTQYF	TGTGCCAGCAGCCAAGATCTGACAGCCTTCGCCCTCCCAGATACGCAGTATTTT
15	many	TRBV2	TRBD1	TRBJ2-7	CASRDPWDRLDEQYF	TGTGCCAGCAGGGACCCGTGGGACAGGTTGGACGAGCAGTACTTC
11	NA	TRBV2	NA	TRBJ2-6	CASSGGNVLTF	TGTGCCAGCAGTGGGGGCAACGTCCTGACTTTC
14	many	TRBV11-2	NA	TRBJ2-7	CASSLNRGWNEQYF	TGTGCCAGCAGCTTGAATAGGGGTTGGAACGAGCAGTACTTC
17	few	TRBV5-1	NA	TRBJ2-7	CASSSLSYGTGSYEQYF	TGCGCCAGCAGCTCACTTTCCTACGGGACGGGCTCCTACGAGCAGTACTTC
14	NA	TRBV7-2	TRBD1	TRBJ1-5	CASSQGGQGQPQHF	TGTGCCAGCAGCCAAGGGGGACAGGGCCAGCCCCAGCATTTT
13	few	TRBV6-1	NA	TRBJ2-2	CASGSGDTGELFF	TGTGCCAGCGGGTCGGGAGACACCGGGGAGCTGTTTTTT
15	many	TRBV6-1	NA	TRBJ2-5	CASSPRPKGIGNQYF	TGTGCCAGCAGTCCGAGACCCAAGGGCATTGGGAACCAGTACTTC
14	many	TRBV28	TRBD1	TRBJ1-5	CASSFGTGYQPQHF	TGTGCCAGCAGTTTTGGGACAGGGTATCAGCCCCAGCATTTT
14	many	TRBV2	TRBD2	TRBJ2-5	CASSVTSGQETQYF	TGTGCCAGCAGTGTTACTAGCGGACAAGAGACCCAGTACTTC